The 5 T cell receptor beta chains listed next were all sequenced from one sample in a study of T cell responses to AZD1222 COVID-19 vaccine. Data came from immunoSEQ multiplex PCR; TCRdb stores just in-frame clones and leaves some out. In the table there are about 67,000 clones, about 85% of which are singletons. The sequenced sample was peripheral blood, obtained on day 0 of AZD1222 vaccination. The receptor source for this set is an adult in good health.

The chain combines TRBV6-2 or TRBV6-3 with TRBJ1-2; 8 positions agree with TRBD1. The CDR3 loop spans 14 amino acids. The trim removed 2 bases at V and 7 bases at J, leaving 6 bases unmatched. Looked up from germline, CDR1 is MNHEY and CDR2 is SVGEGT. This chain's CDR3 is CASSYLGQGFGYTF. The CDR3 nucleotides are TGTGCCAGCAGTTACCTAGGACAGGGTTTTGGCTACACCTTC.

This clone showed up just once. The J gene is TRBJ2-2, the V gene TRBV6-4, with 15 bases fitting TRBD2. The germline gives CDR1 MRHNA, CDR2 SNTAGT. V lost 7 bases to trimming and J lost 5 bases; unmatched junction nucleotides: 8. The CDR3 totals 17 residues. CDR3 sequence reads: CASIGLAGGPWTGELFF. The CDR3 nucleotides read TGTGCCAGCATAGGACTAGCGGGAGGGCCATGGACCGGGGAGCTGTTTTTT.

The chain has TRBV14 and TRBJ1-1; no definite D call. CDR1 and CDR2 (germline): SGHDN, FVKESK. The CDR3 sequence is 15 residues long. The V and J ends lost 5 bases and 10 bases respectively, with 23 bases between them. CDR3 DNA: TGTGCCAGCAGCGACCCGAAGCTTACAAGGTCTTCAGCTTTCTTT. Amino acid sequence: CASSDPKLTRSSAFF. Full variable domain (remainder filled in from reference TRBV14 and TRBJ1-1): EAGVTQFPSHSVIEKGQTVTLRCDPISGHDNLYWYRRVMGKEIKFLLHFVKESKQDESGMPNNRFLAERTGGTYSTLKVQPAELEDSGVYFCASSDPKLTRSSAFFGQGTRLTVV.

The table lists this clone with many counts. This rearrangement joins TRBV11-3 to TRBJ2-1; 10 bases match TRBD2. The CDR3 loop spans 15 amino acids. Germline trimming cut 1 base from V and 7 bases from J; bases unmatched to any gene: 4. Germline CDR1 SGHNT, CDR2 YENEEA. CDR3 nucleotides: TGTGCCAGCAGCTTAGGGACTAGCGGTAGTAATGAGCAGTTCTTC. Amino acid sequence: CASSLGTSGSNEQFF.

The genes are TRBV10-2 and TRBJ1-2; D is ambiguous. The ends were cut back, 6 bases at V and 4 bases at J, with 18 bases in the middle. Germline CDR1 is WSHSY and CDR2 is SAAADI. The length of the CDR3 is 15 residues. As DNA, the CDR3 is TGCGCCAGCAGCCCCGGGTCCGACGGAGGCTATGGCTACACCTTC. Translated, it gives CASSPGSDGGYGYTF.